These T cell receptor beta chains were read from a single sample in a study of cytomegalovirus exposure and HLA in healthy donors. Here immunoSEQ multiplex PCR was the method, and the copy in TCRdb shows in-frame clones only, minus some. The data contain approximately 190,000 clones, 84% of them seen just once; the ten biggest clones take up around 2.8%. The sequenced sample was PBMCs. These receptors originate from a woman aged 50 to 60 in good health and CMV-seropositive. Each CDR3 is given with its conserved first and last residue. The D gene is left open where the match is weak. Expanded clones get a size class; other rows say once, few or many, or leave the size out.

abundance: few
d_gene: TRBD2
v_gene: TRBV6-5
j_gene: TRBJ2-4
CDR3aa: CASSYGLASKNIQYF
CDR3nt: TGTGCCAGCAGTTACGGACTAGCCAGCAAAAACATTCAGTACTTC

abundance: NA
d_gene: TRBD1
v_gene: TRBV29-1
j_gene: TRBJ1-1
CDR3aa: CSVKTGSNTEAFF
CDR3nt: TGCAGCGTAAAGACAGGGAGTAACACTGAAGCTTTCTTT

abundance: NA
d_gene: TRBD1
v_gene: TRBV28
j_gene: TRBJ2-7
CDR3aa: CASSRQGTTYEQYF
CDR3nt: TGTGCCAGCAGTCGACAGGGGACGACCTACGAGCAGTACTTC

abundance: NA
d_gene: NA
v_gene: TRBV18
j_gene: TRBJ1-2
CDR3aa: CASSPPVVGPYGYTF
CDR3nt: TGTGCCAGCTCACCACCGGTAGTGGGCCCCTATGGCTACACCTTC

abundance: NA
d_gene: NA
v_gene: TRBV28
j_gene: TRBJ2-3
CDR3aa: CASSSSSDTQYF
CDR3nt: TGTGCCAGCAGTTCTAGCTCAGATACGCAGTATTTT

abundance: NA
d_gene: TRBD2
v_gene: TRBV6-5
j_gene: TRBJ2-7
CDR3aa: CASSGTSGSYEQYF
CDR3nt: TGTGCCAGCAGTGGAACTAGCGGATCCTACGAGCAGTACTTC

abundance: NA
d_gene: NA
v_gene: TRBV19
j_gene: TRBJ1-2
CDR3aa: CASSVRAGGGYGYTF
CDR3nt: TGTGCCAGTAGTGTACGGGCCGGGGGGGGCTATGGCTACACCTTC

abundance: NA
d_gene: TRBD2
v_gene: TRBV5-1
j_gene: TRBJ2-5
CDR3aa: CASSLTPSGGEETQYF
CDR3nt: TGCGCCAGCAGCTTGACTCCTAGCGGGGGGGAAGAGACCCAGTACTTC

abundance: NA
d_gene: NA
v_gene: TRBV11-1
j_gene: TRBJ1-1
CDR3aa: CASSLSRGKGNTEAFF
CDR3nt: TGTGCCAGCAGCCTGTCTAGGGGGAAAGGGAACACTGAAGCTTTCTTT

abundance: NA
d_gene: NA
v_gene: TRBV4-1
j_gene: TRBJ2-7
CDR3aa: CASSPWGSGDEQYF
CDR3nt: TGCGCCAGCAGCCCTTGGGGTTCCGGGGACGAGCAGTACTTC

abundance: NA
d_gene: NA
v_gene: TRBV7-2
j_gene: TRBJ1-5
CDR3aa: CASSLAAGESFNQPQHF
CDR3nt: TGTGCCAGCAGCTTAGCCGCGGGGGAGTCCTTCAATCAGCCCCAGCATTTT

abundance: NA
d_gene: NA
v_gene: TRBV11-3
j_gene: TRBJ2-1
CDR3aa: CASSSTGGGYNEQFF
CDR3nt: TGTGCCAGCAGTTCTACAGGGGGAGGGTACAATGAGCAGTTCTTC

abundance: once
d_gene: NA
v_gene: TRBV6-1
j_gene: TRBJ1-1
CDR3aa: CASSGQGSVNTEAFF
CDR3nt: TGTGCCAGCAGTGGTCAGGGGTCGGTGAACACTGAAGCTTTCTTT

abundance: NA
d_gene: NA
v_gene: TRBV28
j_gene: TRBJ1-1
CDR3aa: CASREGYTEAFF
CDR3nt: TGTGCCAGCAGGGAGGGTTACACTGAAGCTTTCTTT

abundance: once
d_gene: TRBD2
v_gene: TRBV7-2
j_gene: TRBJ2-2
CDR3aa: CASSLFGGTNTGELFF
CDR3nt: TGTGCCAGCAGCTTATTCGGGGGGACGAACACCGGGGAGCTGTTTTTT

abundance: once
d_gene: TRBD1
v_gene: TRBV27
j_gene: TRBJ1-5
CDR3aa: CASSRTGTGSNQPQHF
CDR3nt: TGTGCCAGCAGTAGGACCGGGACAGGGAGCAATCAGCCCCAGCATTTT

abundance: once
d_gene: TRBD1
v_gene: TRBV7-7
j_gene: TRBJ2-5
CDR3aa: CASSRDRGYETQYF
CDR3nt: TGTGCTAGCAGCCGGGACAGGGGATACGAGACCCAGTACTTC

abundance: NA
d_gene: TRBD1
v_gene: TRBV5-8
j_gene: TRBJ2-6
CDR3aa: CASSLYRGIGANVLTF
CDR3nt: TGTGCCAGCAGCTTGTACAGGGGGATAGGGGCCAACGTCCTGACTTTC

abundance: NA
d_gene: TRBD2
v_gene: TRBV5-5
j_gene: TRBJ2-3
CDR3aa: CASSLVAGGNTDTQYF
CDR3nt: TGTGCCAGCAGCTTGGTAGCGGGGGGGAACACAGATACGCAGTATTTT

abundance: NA
d_gene: TRBD2
v_gene: TRBV6-1
j_gene: TRBJ2-1
CDR3aa: CASSTPSGGTNEQFF
CDR3nt: TGTGCCAGCAGTACTCCTAGCGGGGGGACCAATGAGCAGTTCTTC

abundance: NA
d_gene: NA
v_gene: TRBV4-1
j_gene: TRBJ2-7
CDR3aa: CASSQDLTGPTYEQYF
CDR3nt: TGCGCCAGCAGCCAAGATCTAACAGGGCCAACCTACGAGCAGTACTTC

abundance: few
d_gene: NA
v_gene: TRBV29-1
j_gene: TRBJ2-1
CDR3aa: CSVDSVWNEQFF
CDR3nt: TGCAGCGTTGACAGCGTATGGAATGAGCAGTTCTTC

abundance: NA
d_gene: TRBD2
v_gene: TRBV27
j_gene: TRBJ2-7
CDR3aa: CASRSSGGELYEQYF
CDR3nt: TGTGCCAGCAGATCTAGCGGGGGGGAGTTATACGAGCAGTACTTC